The T cell receptor beta chain under discussion was sequenced for a study of T cells in Graves' hyperthyroidism and ophthalmopathy. General observations from the study: Stable hyperthyroidism and ophthalmopathy were separated using 13 V-J signatures.

Patients aged 18 to 65 had newly diagnosed hyperthyroidism of under 2 months' duration. It was RNA transcripts that yielded the amplified TCR beta CDR3 regions. The HTBI primer set was used in a first-round RT-PCR of the TCR CDR3. TCRdb independently ran MiXCR on the multiplex PCR reads; one entry per CDR3 protein. The table lists hundreds of thousands of distinct CDR3 sequences, roughly 16% of them singletons. This clonotype was seen many times. The antigen is undetermined. The CDR3 has 17 amino acids. V lost 4 bases, J lost 3 bases, and 13 bases stayed unmatched. Germline V gene sequence: CDR1 MDHEN, CDR2 SYDVKM.

The source material was blood. The gene calls are TRBV28 and TRBJ1-2, with 8 bases that match TRBD1. The sequence was obtained from a young woman with Graves' hyperthyroidism. The CDR3 DNA follows: TGTGCCAGCAGTTCCTGGGGGGACAGGAGCAGGGACTATGGCTACACCTTC. Its translation is CASSSWGDRSRDYGYTF.